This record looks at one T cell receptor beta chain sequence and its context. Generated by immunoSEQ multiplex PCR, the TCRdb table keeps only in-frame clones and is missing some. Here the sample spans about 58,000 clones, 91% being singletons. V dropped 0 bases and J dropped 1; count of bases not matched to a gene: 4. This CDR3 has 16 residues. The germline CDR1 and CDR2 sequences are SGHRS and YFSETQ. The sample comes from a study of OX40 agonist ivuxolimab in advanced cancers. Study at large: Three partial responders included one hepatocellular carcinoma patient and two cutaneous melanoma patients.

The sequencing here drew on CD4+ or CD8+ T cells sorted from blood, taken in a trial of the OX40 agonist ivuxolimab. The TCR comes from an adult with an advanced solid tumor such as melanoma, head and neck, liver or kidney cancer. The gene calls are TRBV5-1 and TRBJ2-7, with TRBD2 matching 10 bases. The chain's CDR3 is CASSLDGTSVSYEQYF. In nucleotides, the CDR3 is TGCGCCAGCAGCTTGGACGGGACTAGCGTATCCTACGAGCAGTACTTC.